This T cell receptor (beta chain) was sequenced for a study of T cell clonality in common variable immunodeficiency. Study-wide results and limits: Common variable immunodeficiency TCR beta sequences reportedly had fewer deletions and N-nucleotide insertions. Compared with controls, CVID subjects had fewer shared TCRbeta clones. Compared with healthy controls, CVID subjects showed increased TCRbeta clonality, mostly in about a third.

Blood samples were heparinized, roughly 5 to 9 ml per donor. The CDR3 extends over 15 amino acids. After removal of 4 bases from V and 5 bases from J, the junction contained 11 bases not matched to a gene. Germline V CDR1 and CDR2: SGHNT, YYREEE (reference sequence). This table comes from immunoSEQ multiplex PCR, and its TCRdb copy is limited to in-frame clones, with some not included. The profile covers 42,000 or so clones, none occurring a single time. This clone was seen ten or more times. Its antigen is unknown. The observed sequence ends 3 residues before the CDR3 terminus, with the missing tail filled in from the germline J gene.

The receptor was derived from a person between 18 and 75 years old in good health. The rearrangement links TRBV5-4 to TRBJ1-2; TRBD1 aligns across 7 bases. Sequencing was done on a sample of peripheral blood mononuclear cells. The CDR3 loop reads CASSKDRTSGYGYTF. Partial CDR3 DNA: TGTGCCAGCAGCAAGGACAGGACCTCAGGGTATGGC.